Listed below are T cell receptor beta chains from one sample, sequenced in a study of CD8+ T cells in alopecia areata. Method: immunoSEQ multiplex PCR; TCRdb's copy keeps in-frame clones and lacks some. This sample yields 190,000 or so clones, of which 60% are seen a single time; about 3.5% belongs to the top ten. The material sequenced was CD4+ T cells sorted from blood, taken at week 4, from a patient treated with tofacitinib. The receptors here all came from a human donor with alopecia areata. Both conserved end residues are part of each CDR3. Each record gives: CDR3 length, V gene, J gene, clone size, D gene, CDR3 DNA, CDR3 protein. A D gene is named only where the DNA matches it firmly. Size tells how often a clone was seen (once, few, many) or the class of an expanded clone, and some rows leave it out.

CDR3 length: 14
V gene: TRBV30
J gene: TRBJ2-1
clone size: once
D gene: TRBD2
CDR3 DNA: TGTGCCTTGGGAGCGGGGGGGCCTTACAATGAGCAGTTCTTC
CDR3 protein: CALGAGGPYNEQFF

CDR3 length: 15
V gene: TRBV11-3
J gene: TRBJ2-3
clone size: -
D gene: TRBD2
CDR3 DNA: TGTGCCAGCAGCCCGGGACTAGCGGGGGTGGATACGCAGTATTTT
CDR3 protein: CASSPGLAGVDTQYF

CDR3 length: 16
V gene: TRBV5-1
J gene: TRBJ2-5
clone size: once
D gene: TRBD1
CDR3 DNA: TGCGCCAGCAGCTTGGGGTCCGGACAGGGAAAAGAGACCCAGTACTTC
CDR3 protein: CASSLGSGQGKETQYF

CDR3 length: 14
V gene: TRBV7-2
J gene: TRBJ2-5
clone size: -
D gene: -
CDR3 DNA: TGTGCCAGCCGACTTACCGGGCAAGGAGAGACCCAGTACTTC
CDR3 protein: CASRLTGQGETQYF

CDR3 length: 12
V gene: TRBV29-1
J gene: TRBJ2-1
clone size: -
D gene: TRBD2
CDR3 DNA: TGCAGCGCCGCGGCGGGGGGGAATGAGCAGTTCTTC
CDR3 protein: CSAAAGGNEQFF

CDR3 length: 15
V gene: TRBV7-2
J gene: TRBJ2-2
clone size: -
D gene: -
CDR3 DNA: TGTGCCAGCAGCTTAAGGCTAGCTGACACCGGGGAGCTGTTTTTT
CDR3 protein: CASSLRLADTGELFF

CDR3 length: 14
V gene: TRBV5-1
J gene: TRBJ2-3
clone size: -
D gene: -
CDR3 DNA: TGCGCCAGCAGCTTGGCAGGCAGCACAGATACGCAGTATTTT
CDR3 protein: CASSLAGSTDTQYF

CDR3 length: 15
V gene: TRBV5-1
J gene: TRBJ2-5
clone size: -
D gene: -
CDR3 DNA: TGCGCCAGCAGCCTAGCCGGGACTGGCAAGGAGACCCAGTACTTC
CDR3 protein: CASSLAGTGKETQYF

CDR3 length: 13
V gene: TRBV29-1
J gene: TRBJ1-2
clone size: -
D gene: -
CDR3 DNA: TGCAGCGTTGTATCCGGGGGGAACTATGGCTACACCTTC
CDR3 protein: CSVVSGGNYGYTF

CDR3 length: 14
V gene: TRBV29-1
J gene: TRBJ1-1
clone size: -
D gene: -
CDR3 DNA: TGCAGCGTTGAACGCACAGGGAAGAACACTGAAGCTTTCTTT
CDR3 protein: CSVERTGKNTEAFF

CDR3 length: 12
V gene: TRBV30
J gene: TRBJ2-7
clone size: few
D gene: -
CDR3 DNA: TGTGCCTGGAGTGTACAAGGCTACGAGCAGTACTTC
CDR3 protein: CAWSVQGYEQYF

CDR3 length: 14
V gene: TRBV30
J gene: TRBJ2-3
clone size: -
D gene: -
CDR3 DNA: TGTGCCTGGAGGGTGGGGTCAAAAACAGATACGCAGTATTTT
CDR3 protein: CAWRVGSKTDTQYF

CDR3 length: 17
V gene: TRBV29-1
J gene: TRBJ1-5
clone size: few
D gene: -
CDR3 DNA: TGCAGCGTTCGAGGGGTCCCGGGGGTTAATAGCAATCAGCCCCAGCATTTT
CDR3 protein: CSVRGVPGVNSNQPQHF

CDR3 length: 13
V gene: TRBV2
J gene: TRBJ1-5
clone size: -
D gene: -
CDR3 DNA: TGTGCCAGCCAATTACAGGGAAATCAGCCCCAGCATTTT
CDR3 protein: CASQLQGNQPQHF

CDR3 length: 14
V gene: TRBV7-9
J gene: TRBJ2-1
clone size: few
D gene: TRBD2
CDR3 DNA: TGTGCCAGCAGCCGAGGGACTAGCAGCGATGAGCAGTTCTTC
CDR3 protein: CASSRGTSSDEQFF

CDR3 length: 15
V gene: TRBV7-2
J gene: TRBJ2-5
clone size: -
D gene: TRBD2
CDR3 DNA: TGTGCCAGCAGCGTAGCGAGCGGGGGGGCGGAGACCCAGTACTTC
CDR3 protein: CASSVASGGAETQYF

CDR3 length: 15
V gene: TRBV19
J gene: TRBJ2-1
clone size: -
D gene: TRBD2
CDR3 DNA: TGTGCCAGTAGTATCGGGCTAGCGGGGGAGGTTGAGCAGTTCTTC
CDR3 protein: CASSIGLAGEVEQFF

CDR3 length: 16
V gene: TRBV30
J gene: TRBJ1-4
clone size: few
D gene: -
CDR3 DNA: TGTGCCTGGCGCCGTCTGGGGGGAAAGGGAGATGAAAAACTGTTTTTT
CDR3 protein: CAWRRLGGKGDEKLFF

CDR3 length: 14
V gene: TRBV5-4
J gene: TRBJ2-5
clone size: -
D gene: TRBD2
CDR3 DNA: TGTGCCAGTCGTAGCGGGGGCTTGGGTGAGACCCAGTACTTC
CDR3 protein: CASRSGGLGETQYF

CDR3 length: 11
V gene: TRBV2
J gene: TRBJ2-3
clone size: -
D gene: -
CDR3 DNA: TGTGCCAGCATCAACACAGATACGCAGTATTTT
CDR3 protein: CASINTDTQYF

CDR3 length: 11
V gene: TRBV29-1
J gene: TRBJ2-3
clone size: -
D gene: TRBD1
CDR3 DNA: TGCAGCGTGGACAGGGCAGATACGCAGTATTTT
CDR3 protein: CSVDRADTQYF

CDR3 length: 14
V gene: TRBV5-1
J gene: TRBJ2-7
clone size: -
D gene: -
CDR3 DNA: TGCGCCAGCAGCTTGGAAGGGGGGCGTTACGAGCAGTACTTC
CDR3 protein: CASSLEGGRYEQYF

CDR3 length: 15
V gene: TRBV7-6
J gene: TRBJ1-5
clone size: -
D gene: -
CDR3 DNA: TGTGCCAGCAGTCTGGGCGGAGGGGGAGGTCAGCCCCAGCATTTT
CDR3 protein: CASSLGGGGGQPQHF

CDR3 length: 13
V gene: TRBV29-1
J gene: TRBJ1-1
clone size: -
D gene: -
CDR3 DNA: TGCAGCGCCATACAGGGAACGAACACTGAAGCTTTCTTT
CDR3 protein: CSAIQGTNTEAFF

CDR3 length: 15
V gene: TRBV6-1
J gene: TRBJ1-2
clone size: once
D gene: -
CDR3 DNA: TGTGCCAGCAGTGAAGGTACAGGGCCCACCTATGGCTACACCTTC
CDR3 protein: CASSEGTGPTYGYTF

CDR3 length: 11
V gene: TRBV29-1
J gene: TRBJ2-5
clone size: -
D gene: -
CDR3 DNA: TGCAGTGCTGGAATCCAAGAGACCCAGTACTTC
CDR3 protein: CSAGIQETQYF

CDR3 length: 15
V gene: TRBV28
J gene: TRBJ1-5
clone size: -
D gene: -
CDR3 DNA: TGTGCCAGCGACCGGGACTCCTCAGCCCATCAGCCCCAGCATTTT
CDR3 protein: CASDRDSSAHQPQHF

CDR3 length: 12
V gene: TRBV29-1
J gene: TRBJ1-5
clone size: -
D gene: TRBD1
CDR3 DNA: TGCAGCGTACAGGGACAGAATCAGCCCCAGCATTTT
CDR3 protein: CSVQGQNQPQHF

CDR3 length: 11
V gene: TRBV5-1
J gene: TRBJ2-5
clone size: -
D gene: -
CDR3 DNA: TGCGCCAGCAGCTTGGATGAGACCCAGTACTTC
CDR3 protein: CASSLDETQYF

CDR3 length: 12
V gene: TRBV29-1
J gene: TRBJ2-1
clone size: -
D gene: -
CDR3 DNA: TGCAGCGTTGAAGGGAAGGGGGGGAATTTTTTCTTC
CDR3 protein: CSVEGKGGNFFF

CDR3 length: 13
V gene: TRBV30
J gene: TRBJ1-5
clone size: -
D gene: TRBD1
CDR3 DNA: TGTGCCTGGGGACAGGGGGGATATCAGCCCCAGCATTTT
CDR3 protein: CAWGQGGYQPQHF